These T cell receptor beta chains were read from a single sample in a study of molecular identifiers for immune sequencing clone quantification. TCRdb reprocessed the PCR reads via MiXCR and lists one record per CDR3 protein. The sample carries fewer than 350,000 distinct CDR3 sequences, about a fifth recorded once. What was sequenced was naive CD8+ T cells from blood, with Jurkat cell RNA spiked in. These receptors all come from a human donor in good health. Some libraries in this study had Jurkat cell RNA spiked in. The CDR3 runs from the conserved cysteine through the conserved F or W. The size entry is marked missing in some rows and otherwise reads once, few, many or a size class.

few | TRBV13 | CASSADRQTTYEQYF
- | TRBV7-3 | CASSQKVAENSYNEQFF
- | TRBV25-1 | CASSEGQHTEAFF
- | TRBV6-2/TRBV6-3 | CASAQWVTGVTDTQYF
many | TRBV29-1 | CSVLGQGSNTEAFF
many | TRBV28 | CASLTNRGPGSNQPQHF
many | TRBV24-1 | CATSETGGYTGELFF
- | TRBV19 | CASSDRDRGRSGELFF
many | TRBV5-4 | CASTPAGTSTDTQYF
few | TRBV5-6 | CAGSWGWDQPQHF
many | TRBV9 | CASSPLISTMNTEAFF
many | TRBV19 | CASSMADGYEQYF
many | TRBV4-1 | CASSQAPTGTTGNTF
- | TRBV9 | CAGSVGQGASNYGYTF
few | TRBV5-1 | CASSLYLSGATEAFF
many | TRBV7-9 | CASRLHTGNTDTQYF
- | TRBV7-9 | CASSLSSGAIGGTEAFF
- | TRBV6-5 | CASSYAGGLSGELFF
- | TRBV11-2 | CASSLGNSGQPQHF
many | TRBV7-9 | CASSSHGGPYEQYF
many | TRBV7-9 | CASSFGDRGLGEQFF
- | TRBV28 | CASTVQAGWADTQYF
many | TRBV3-1 | CASSQFVSGNQPQHF
- | TRBV6-5 | CASSTRGAGANVLTF
many | TRBV4-3 | CASSQDWSGVTEAFF
many | TRBV6-5 | CASSPDQRNYGYTF
many | TRBV12-3/TRBV12-4 | CASSSSGTSGGAEETQYF
many | TRBV6-6 | CASSWGRGGYEQYF
many | TRBV27 | CASSLSGQGGSLGEQYF
many | TRBV7-3 | CASSEGVEVGDIQYF
- | TRBV12-3/TRBV12-4 | CASRPRPGQGYNGQFF
many | TRBV7-9 | CASSRRDGSSYEQYF
many | TRBV4-1 | CASSQRGQMNTEAFF
many | TRBV5-4 | CASSEGPGVNTEAFF
many | TRBV7-9 | CAIRAEPGELFF
many | TRBV2 | CASSESPAGPETQYF
many | TRBV6-1 | CASSDRVADTQYF
many | TRBV9 | CASSRGLSSYNEQFF
many | TRBV5-6 | CASSPERGYQEQYF
many | TRBV7-9 | CASSSRGHNSPLHF
many | TRBV19 | CATSWEDQETQYF